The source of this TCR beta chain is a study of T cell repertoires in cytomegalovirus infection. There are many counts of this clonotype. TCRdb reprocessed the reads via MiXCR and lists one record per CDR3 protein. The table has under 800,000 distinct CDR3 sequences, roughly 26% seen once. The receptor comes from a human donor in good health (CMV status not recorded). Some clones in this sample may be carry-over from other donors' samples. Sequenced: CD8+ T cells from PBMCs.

CDR3 sequence: CAISAYSRAVNQPQHF. CDR3 nucleotides: TGTGCCATCAGTGCTTACTCCAGGGCGGTGAATCAGCCCCAGCATTTT. The chain carries TRBV10-3 and TRBJ1-5; tentative D call: TRBD1 (5 bases). CDR3 length: 16 amino acids. Trimming shortened V by 4 bases and J by 4 bases, and 17 bases separated the two germline ends. Germline loops: CDR1 ENHRY, CDR2 SYGVKD.